This T cell receptor (beta chain) was documented in a study of blood T cells in healthy people across ages. With a J-beta primer mix and a sample-barcoded 5' primer, a second PCR ran about 6 to 11 cycles. Each CDR3 protein is one row after TCRdb ran MiXCR on the 5' RACE reads. The data show a few hundred thousand distinct CDR3 sequences, approximately 47% seen once. Per the germline V gene, CDR1 is LGHNA and CDR2 is YNFKEQ. V shed 4 bases, J shed 0 bases, and the junction held 13 bases outside the gene matches. The length of the CDR3 is 18 residues. This clonotype showed up just a few times. The source of this sequence is a man between 60 and 75 years old in good health. Sequencing was performed on blood. The chain employs TRBV4-2 and TRBJ2-7; 9 bases match TRBD2. The CDR3 is CASSRRSSSGSASYEQYF. CDR3 DNA: TGTGCCAGCAGCCGACGTTCCAGTAGCGGGAGCGCCTCCTACGAGCAGTACTTC.